The 2 T cell receptor beta chains below were found in one sample sequenced in a study of blood T cell repertoires in COVID-19. Assay used: immunoSEQ multiplex PCR; TCRdb lists only in-frame clones, some missing. Here the sample spans 180,000 or so clones, more than 75% being singletons. The sample consisted of peripheral blood. These receptors all come from a man aged 18-30 years with active or convalescent COVID-19.

This clone was recorded a few times. Germline and junction disagree at one end, which may indicate a read error. The chain employs TRBV19 and TRBJ1-1, with D perhaps matching TRBD1 (6 bases). The CDR3 is made up of 15 amino acids. CDR1 and CDR2 (germline): LNHDA, SQIVND (reference sequence). The CDR3 protein is CASSLEDSPNTEAFF. The CDR3 DNA reads TGTGCCAGTAGTTTAGAGGACAGTCCGAACACTGAAGCTTTCTTT.

This clone is a singleton in its sample. V and J are TRBV10-3 and TRBJ1-1; 9 bases are shared with TRBD1. V shed 6 bases, J shed 1 base, and the junction held 3 bases outside the gene matches. Germline V CDR1 and CDR2: ENHRY, SYGVKD. The CDR3 covers 14 residues. In DNA, the CDR3 is TGTGCCATCAGGAGGACAGGGGCGAACACTGAAGCTTTCTTT. Residues: CAIRRTGANTEAFF.